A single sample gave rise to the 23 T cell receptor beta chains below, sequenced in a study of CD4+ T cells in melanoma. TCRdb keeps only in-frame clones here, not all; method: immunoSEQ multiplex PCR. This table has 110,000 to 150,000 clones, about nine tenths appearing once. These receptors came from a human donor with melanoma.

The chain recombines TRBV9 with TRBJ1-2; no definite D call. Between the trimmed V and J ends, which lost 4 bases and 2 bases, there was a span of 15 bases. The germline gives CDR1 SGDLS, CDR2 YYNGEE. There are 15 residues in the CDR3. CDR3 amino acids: CASSPTTVGNYGYTF. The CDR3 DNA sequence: TGTGCCAGCAGCCCGACGACCGTAGGCAACTATGGCTACACCTTC.

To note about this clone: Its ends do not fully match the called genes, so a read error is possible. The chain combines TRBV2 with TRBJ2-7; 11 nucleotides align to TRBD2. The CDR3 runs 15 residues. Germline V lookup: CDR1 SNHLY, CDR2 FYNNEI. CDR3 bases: TGTGCCAGCAGGGAAGGGACTAGCGGATCCTACGAGCAGTACTTC. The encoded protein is CASREGTSGSYEQYF.

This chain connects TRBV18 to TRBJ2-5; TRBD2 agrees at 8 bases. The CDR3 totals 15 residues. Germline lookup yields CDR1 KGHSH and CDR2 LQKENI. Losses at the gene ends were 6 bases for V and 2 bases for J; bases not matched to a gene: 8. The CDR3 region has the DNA TGTGCCAGCTCGGGGAGCGGGGGCGGACAAGAGACCCAGTACTTC. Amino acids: CASSGSGGGQETQYF.

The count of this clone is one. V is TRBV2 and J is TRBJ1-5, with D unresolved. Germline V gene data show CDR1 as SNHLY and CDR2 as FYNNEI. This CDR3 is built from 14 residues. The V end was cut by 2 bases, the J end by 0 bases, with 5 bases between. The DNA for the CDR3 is TGTGCCAGCAGTGAATATTATAGCAATCAGCCCCAGCATTTT. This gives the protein CASSEYYSNQPQHF.

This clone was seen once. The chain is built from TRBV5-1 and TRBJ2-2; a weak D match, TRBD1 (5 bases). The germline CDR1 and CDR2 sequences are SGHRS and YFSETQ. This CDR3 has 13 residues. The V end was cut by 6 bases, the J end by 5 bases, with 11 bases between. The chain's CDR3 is CASMVSGTGELFF. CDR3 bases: TGCGCCAGCATGGTCTCAGGGACCGGGGAGCTGTTTTTT.

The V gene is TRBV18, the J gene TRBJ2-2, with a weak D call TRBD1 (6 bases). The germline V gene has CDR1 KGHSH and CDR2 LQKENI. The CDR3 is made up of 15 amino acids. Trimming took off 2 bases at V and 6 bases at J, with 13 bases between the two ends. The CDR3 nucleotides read TGTGCCAGCTCACCAACGGCATCAGGGGCCGGGGAGCTGTTTTTT. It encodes CASSPTASGAGELFF. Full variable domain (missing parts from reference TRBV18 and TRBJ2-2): NAGVMQNPRHLVRRRGQEARLRCSPMKGHSHVYWYRQLPEEGLKFMVYLQKENIIDESGMPKERFSAEFPKEGPSILRIQQVVRGDSAAYFCASSPTASGAGELFFGEGSRLTVL.

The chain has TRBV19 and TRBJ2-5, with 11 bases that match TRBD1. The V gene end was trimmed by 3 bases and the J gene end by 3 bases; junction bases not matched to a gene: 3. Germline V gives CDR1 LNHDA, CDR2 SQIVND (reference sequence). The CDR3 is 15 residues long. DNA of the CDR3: TGTGCCAGTAGTATTCGGACAGGGGGCGAAGAGACCCAGTACTTC. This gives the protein CASSIRTGGEETQYF.

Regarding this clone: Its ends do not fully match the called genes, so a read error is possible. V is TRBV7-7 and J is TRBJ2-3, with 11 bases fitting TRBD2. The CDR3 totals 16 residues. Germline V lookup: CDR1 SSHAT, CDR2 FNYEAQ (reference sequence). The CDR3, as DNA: TGTGCTAGCAGCCCAATAGCGGGGGGGCGGTCAGATACGCAGTATTTT. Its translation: CASSPIAGGRSDTQYF.

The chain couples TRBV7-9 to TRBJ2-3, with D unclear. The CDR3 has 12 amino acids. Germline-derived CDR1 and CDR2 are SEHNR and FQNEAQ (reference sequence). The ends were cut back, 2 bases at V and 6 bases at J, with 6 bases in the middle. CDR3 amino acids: CASSLNADTQYF. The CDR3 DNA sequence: TGTGCCAGCAGCTTAAACGCTGATACGCAGTATTTT.

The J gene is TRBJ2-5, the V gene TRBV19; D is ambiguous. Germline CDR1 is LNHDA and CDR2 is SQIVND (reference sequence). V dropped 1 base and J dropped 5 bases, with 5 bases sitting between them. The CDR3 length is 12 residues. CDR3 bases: TGTGCCAGTAGTATAGGTTCGGAGACCCAGTACTTC. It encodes CASSIGSETQYF. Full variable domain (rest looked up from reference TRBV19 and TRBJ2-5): DGGITQSPKYLFRKEGQNVTLSCEQNLNHDAMYWYRQDPGQGLRLIYYSQIVNDFQKGDIAEGYSVSREKKESFPLTVTSAQKNPTAFYLCASSIGSETQYFGPGTRLLVL.

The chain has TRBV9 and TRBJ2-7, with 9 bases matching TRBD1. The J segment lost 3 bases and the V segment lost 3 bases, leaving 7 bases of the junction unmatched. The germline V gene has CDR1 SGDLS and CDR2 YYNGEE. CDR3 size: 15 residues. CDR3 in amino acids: CASSAGTGSFYEQYF. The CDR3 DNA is TGTGCCAGCAGCGCGGGGACAGGGTCTTTCTACGAGCAGTACTTC.

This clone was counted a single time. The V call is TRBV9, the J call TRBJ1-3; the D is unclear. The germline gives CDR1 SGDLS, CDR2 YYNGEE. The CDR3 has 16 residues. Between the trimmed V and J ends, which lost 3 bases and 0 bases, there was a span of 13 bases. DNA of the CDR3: TGTGCCAGCAGCGAAACGGGGTTAAACTCTGGAAACACCATATATTTT. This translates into CASSETGLNSGNTIYF. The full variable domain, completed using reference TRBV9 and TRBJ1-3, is DSGVTQTPKHLITATGQRVTLRCSPRSGDLSVYWYQQSLDQGLQFLIQYYNGEERAKGNILERFSAQQFPDLHSELNLSSLELGDSALYFCASSETGLNSGNTIYFGEGSWLTVV.

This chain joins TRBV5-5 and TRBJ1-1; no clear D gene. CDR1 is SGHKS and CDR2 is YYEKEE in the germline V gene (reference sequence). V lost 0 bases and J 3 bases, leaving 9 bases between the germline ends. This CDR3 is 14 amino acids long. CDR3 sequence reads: CASSLGQLHTEAFF. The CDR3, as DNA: TGTGCCAGCAGCTTGGGGCAGCTACACACTGAAGCTTTCTTT.

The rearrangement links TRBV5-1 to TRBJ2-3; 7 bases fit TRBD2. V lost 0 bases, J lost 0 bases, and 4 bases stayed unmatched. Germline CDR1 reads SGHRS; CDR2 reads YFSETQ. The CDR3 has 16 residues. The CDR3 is CASSLVAGVSTDTQYF. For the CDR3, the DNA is TGCGCCAGCAGCTTGGTTGCGGGGGTTAGCACAGATACGCAGTATTTT.

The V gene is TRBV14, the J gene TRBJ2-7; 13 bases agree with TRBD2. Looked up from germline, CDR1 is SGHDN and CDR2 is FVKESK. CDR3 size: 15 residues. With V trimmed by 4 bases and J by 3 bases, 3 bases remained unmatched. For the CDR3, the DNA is TGTGCCAGCAGCCCCGGGACTAGCGGGGTCTACGAGCAGTACTTC. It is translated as CASSPGTSGVYEQYF. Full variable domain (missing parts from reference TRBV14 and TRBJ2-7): EAGVTQFPSHSVIEKGQTVTLRCDPISGHDNLYWYRRVMGKEIKFLLHFVKESKQDESGMPNNRFLAERTGGTYSTLKVQPAELEDSGVYFCASSPGTSGVYEQYFGPGTRLTVT.

CDR3 loop: CASSPREQETQYF. The CDR3 region has the DNA TGCGCCAGCAGCCCCCGGGAGCAAGAGACCCAGTACTTC. This sequence joins TRBV5-1 and TRBJ2-5; weak D call: TRBD2 (6 bases). The germline V gene encodes CDR1 SGHRS and CDR2 YFSETQ. The CDR3 is made up of 13 amino acids. Between the trimmed V and J ends, which lost 4 bases and 2 bases, there was a span of 9 bases.

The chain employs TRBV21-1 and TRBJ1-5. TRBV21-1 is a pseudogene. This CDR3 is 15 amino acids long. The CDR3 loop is CASSKASGGHQPQHF. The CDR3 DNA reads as TGTGCCAGCAGCAAAGCCTCAGGAGGACACCAGCCCCAGCATTTT.

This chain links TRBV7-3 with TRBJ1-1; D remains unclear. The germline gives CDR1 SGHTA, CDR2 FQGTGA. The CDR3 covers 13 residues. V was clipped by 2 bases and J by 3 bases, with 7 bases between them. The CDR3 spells CASSLDSDTEAFF. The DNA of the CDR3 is TGTGCCAGCAGCTTAGACTCTGACACTGAAGCTTTCTTT. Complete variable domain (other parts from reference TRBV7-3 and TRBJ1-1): GAGVSQTPSNKVTEKGKYVELRCDPISGHTALYWYRQSLGQGPEFLIYFQGTGAADDSGLPNDRFFAVRPEGSVSTLKIQRTERGDSAVYLCASSLDSDTEAFFGQGTRLTVV.

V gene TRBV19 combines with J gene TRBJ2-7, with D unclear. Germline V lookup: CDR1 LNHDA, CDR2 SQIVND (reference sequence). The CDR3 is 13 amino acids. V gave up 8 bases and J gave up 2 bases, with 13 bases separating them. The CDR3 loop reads CASSPDVTYEQYF. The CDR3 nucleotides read TGTGCCAGTTCCCCGGACGTAACCTACGAGCAGTACTTC.

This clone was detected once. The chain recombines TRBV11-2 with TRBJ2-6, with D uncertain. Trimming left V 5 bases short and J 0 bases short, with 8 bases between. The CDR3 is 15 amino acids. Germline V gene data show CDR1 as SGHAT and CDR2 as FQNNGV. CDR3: CASSPSRSGANVLTF. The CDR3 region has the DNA TGTGCCAGCAGCCCGAGCCGCTCTGGGGCCAACGTCCTGACTTTC.

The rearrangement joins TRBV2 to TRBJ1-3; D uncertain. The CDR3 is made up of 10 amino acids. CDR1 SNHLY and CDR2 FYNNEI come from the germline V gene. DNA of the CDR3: TGTGCTTGCTCTGGAAACACCATATATTTT. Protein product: CACSGNTIYF.

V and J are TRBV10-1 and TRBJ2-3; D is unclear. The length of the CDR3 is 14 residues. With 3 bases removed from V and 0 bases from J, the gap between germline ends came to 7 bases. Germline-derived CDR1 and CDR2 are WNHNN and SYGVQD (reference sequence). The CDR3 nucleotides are TGCGCCAGCAGTGACGGTTCTAGCACAGATACGCAGTATTTT. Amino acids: CASSDGSSTDTQYF.

The CDR3 here is CAWGRGSSYNSPLHF. The CDR3 bases are TGTGCCTGGGGCAGGGGGAGCTCCTATAATTCACCCCTCCACTTT. This chain joins TRBV30 and TRBJ1-6, with 7 nucleotides matching TRBD1. CDR1 GTSNPN and CDR2 SVGIG come from the germline V gene (reference sequence). Trimming cost V 5 bases and J 0 bases; bases outside gene matches: 4. The CDR3 length is 15 residues.